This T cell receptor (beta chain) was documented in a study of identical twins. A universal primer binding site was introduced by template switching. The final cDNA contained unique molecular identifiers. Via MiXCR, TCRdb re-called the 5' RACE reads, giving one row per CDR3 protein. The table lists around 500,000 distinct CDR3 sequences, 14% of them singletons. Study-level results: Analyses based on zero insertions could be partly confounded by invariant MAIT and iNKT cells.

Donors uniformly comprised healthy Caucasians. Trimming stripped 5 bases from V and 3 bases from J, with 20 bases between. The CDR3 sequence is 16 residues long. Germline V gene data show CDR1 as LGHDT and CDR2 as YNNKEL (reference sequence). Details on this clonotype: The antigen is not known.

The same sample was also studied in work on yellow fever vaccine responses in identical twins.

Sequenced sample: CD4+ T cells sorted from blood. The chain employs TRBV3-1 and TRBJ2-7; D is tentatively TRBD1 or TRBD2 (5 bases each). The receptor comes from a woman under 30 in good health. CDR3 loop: CASSKRDGIADYEQYF. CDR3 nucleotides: TGTGCCAGCAGCAAGAGGGACGGAATCGCGGACTACGAGCAGTACTTC.